Presented here are 15 T cell receptor beta chains from one specimen sequenced in a study of blood T cell repertoires in COVID-19. The protocol was immunoSEQ multiplex PCR, while the TCRdb copy is restricted to in-frame clones and leaves out a portion. The table has 15,000 to 20,000 clones, 65% to 85% seen once; the top ten hold approximately 6.6%. Sequencing was done on a sample of peripheral blood. These receptors were taken from a human donor in a cohort sampled during active COVID-19.

The genes are TRBV10-3 and TRBJ2-3; 7 nucleotides agree with TRBD1. V trimming: 0 bases; J trimming: 1 base; junction bases outside the gene matches: 4. The germline V gene has CDR1 ENHRY and CDR2 SYGVKD. The CDR3 sequence is 16 residues long. Written as DNA, the CDR3 is TGTGCCATCAGTGAGTCTCCCGGACAGGGCACAGATACGCAGTATTTT. This gives the protein CAISESPGQGTDTQYF.

The rearrangement uses TRBV15 and TRBJ2-1; 7 bases line up with TRBD1. The V gene end was trimmed by 0 bases and the J gene end by 3 bases; junction bases not matched to a gene: 8. The germline V gene encodes CDR1 LNHNV and CDR2 YYDKDF (reference sequence). The CDR3 has 17 amino acids. CDR3 protein: CATSRDPGQTLYNEQFF. The CDR3 region has the DNA TGTGCCACCAGCAGAGACCCGGGACAGACCCTCTACAATGAGCAGTTCTTC.

This chain uses TRBV10-1 with TRBJ1-5, with a possible D match to TRBD1 (5 bases). Germline CDR1 is WNHNN and CDR2 is SYGVQD (reference sequence). V was trimmed by 2 bases and J by 9 bases, leaving 23 bases between them. The CDR3 spans 17 residues. In nucleotides, the CDR3 is TGCGCCAGCAGTGAGGAGTGGCGGGGGTTCCCCCACCCGCCCCAGCATTTT. Protein: CASSEEWRGFPHPPQHF.

This chain links TRBV6-6 with TRBJ2-1; 7 positions agree with TRBD2. Looked up from germline, CDR1 is MNHNY and CDR2 is SVGAGI (reference sequence). The CDR3 totals 15 residues. The J segment lost 3 bases and the V segment lost 0 bases, leaving 2 bases of the junction unmatched. For the CDR3, the DNA is TGTGCCAGCAGTTACTCGGGGGAGGGCTACAATGAGCAGTTCTTC. This encodes CASSYSGEGYNEQFF.

The V gene is TRBV7-8, the J gene TRBJ2-7; TRBD2 matches 9 bases. Germline CDR1 and CDR2: SGHVS and FQNEAQ. The J segment lost 7 bases and the V segment lost 0 bases, leaving 10 bases of the junction unmatched. The CDR3 consists of 16 residues. CDR3 residues: CASSLAYSGRGGEQYF. The CDR3 DNA is TGTGCCAGCAGCTTAGCTTATAGCGGGAGAGGGGGGGAGCAGTACTTC.

The V and J genes are TRBV3-1 (or the pseudogene TRBV3-2) and TRBJ2-2, with TRBD1 identical over 8 bases. The germline V gene encodes CDR1 LGHDT and CDR2 YNNKEL (reference sequence). V lost 3 bases and J lost 5; bases outside the gene matches: 14. CDR3 length: 18 residues. CDR3 bases: TGTGCCAGCAGCCAGCTGACAGGGGTACAGGGATGGACCGGGGAGCTGTTTTTT. Amino acids: CASSQLTGVQGWTGELFF.

The chain employs TRBV6-1 and TRBJ2-3; 12 bases fit TRBD1. Germline V gives CDR1 MNHNS, CDR2 SASEGT. The junction had 8 bases not matched to a gene; V was cut back by 2 bases and J by 5 bases. This CDR3 region has 17 residues. The CDR3 spells CASSEWGTGGGRDTQYF. Here the CDR3 DNA reads TGTGCCAGCAGTGAATGGGGGACAGGGGGCGGGAGAGATACGCAGTATTTT.

The chain links TRBV27 to TRBJ1-2, with 9 nucleotides matching TRBD1. CDR3 length: 15 amino acids. The V segment lost 6 bases and the J segment 4 bases; nucleotides outside the gene matches: 9. Germline V gene sequence: CDR1 MNHEY, CDR2 SMNVEV (reference sequence). The CDR3 DNA reads as TGTGCCAGCAGCCTGGGACAGGGACCCTTCTATGGCTACACCTTC. As protein: CASSLGQGPFYGYTF.

CDR3 coding DNA: TGTGCCAGCAGTTACGTCCCCGGGGAGCCCCAGCATTTT. Encoded protein: CASSYVPGEPQHF. The chain carries TRBV6-5 and TRBJ1-5; D is ambiguous. This CDR3 spans 13 amino acids. V was pared by 2 bases and J by 8 bases, with 10 bases between. Per the germline V gene, CDR1 is MNHEY and CDR2 is SVGAGI.

This chain joins TRBV2 and TRBJ1-2; TRBD1 might be the D (5 bases). CDR1 and CDR2 (germline): SNHLY, FYNNEI. Trimming removed 4 bases at V and 6 bases at J, with 15 bases between. The CDR3 contains 14 residues. The CDR3 loop is CASSVSGGRNGYTF. The CDR3 coding sequence is TGTGCCAGCAGTGTATCGGGGGGTCGTAATGGCTACACCTTC. Using reference TRBV2 and TRBJ1-2 for the parts outside the CDR3, the full variable domain is EPEVTQTPSHQVTQMGQEVILRCVPISNHLYFYWYRQILGQKVEFLVSFYNNEISEKSEIFDDQFSVERPDGSNFTLKIRSTKLEDSAMYFCASSVSGGRNGYTFGSGTRLTVV.

J is TRBJ2-1 and V is TRBV7-2; 10 nucleotides line up with TRBD1. The ends lost 4 bases at V and 10 bases at J; junction bases unmatched: 7. Germline CDR1 reads SGHTA; CDR2 reads FQGNSA. This CDR3 has 14 residues. CDR3 DNA sequence: TGTGCCAGCAGCTACGACAGGGGGCGACGGGAGCAGTTCTTC. This gives the protein CASSYDRGRREQFF.

The rearrangement joins TRBV24-1 to TRBJ2-1, with D maybe TRBD2 (6 bases). V was trimmed by 4 bases and J by 12 bases, leaving 12 bases between them. The CDR3 extends over 12 amino acids. CDR1 is KGHDR and CDR2 is SFDVKD in the germline V gene. CDR3 DNA sequence: TGTGCCACCAGTGACACCGGGACTGTGCAGTTCTTC. This codes for CATSDTGTVQFF.

This chain joins TRBV19 and TRBJ2-7; perhaps TRBD1 as D (5 bases). The V end lost 6 bases, the J end lost 3 bases, and 15 bases lay between the germline ends. Germline V gene data show CDR1 as LNHDA and CDR2 as SQIVND (reference sequence). The CDR3 has 14 residues. CDR3 in DNA: TGTGCCAGTAGCCTCGCTGACAGCTTCTACGAGCAGTACTTC. It codes for CASSLADSFYEQYF.

This rearrangement joins TRBV14 to TRBJ2-1, with 11 nucleotides matching TRBD2. V gave up 3 bases and J gave up 4 bases; unmatched junction bases: 2. The germline CDR1 and CDR2 sequences are SGHDN and FVKESK. This CDR3 region has 15 residues. CDR3 amino acids: CASSHIAGGYNEQFF. The CDR3 DNA reads TGTGCCAGCAGCCACATAGCGGGAGGGTACAATGAGCAGTTCTTC.

V is TRBV6-4 and J is TRBJ2-3, with D possibly matching TRBD2 (6 bases). This CDR3 has 15 residues. CDR1 is MRHNA, CDR2 SNTAGT, per germline. Trimming removed 3 bases from V and 6 bases from J, with 16 bases in between. CDR3 coding DNA: TGTGCCAGCAGTGAGGCGGGACTCGAGGTGGATACGCAGTATTTT. This translates into CASSEAGLEVDTQYF.